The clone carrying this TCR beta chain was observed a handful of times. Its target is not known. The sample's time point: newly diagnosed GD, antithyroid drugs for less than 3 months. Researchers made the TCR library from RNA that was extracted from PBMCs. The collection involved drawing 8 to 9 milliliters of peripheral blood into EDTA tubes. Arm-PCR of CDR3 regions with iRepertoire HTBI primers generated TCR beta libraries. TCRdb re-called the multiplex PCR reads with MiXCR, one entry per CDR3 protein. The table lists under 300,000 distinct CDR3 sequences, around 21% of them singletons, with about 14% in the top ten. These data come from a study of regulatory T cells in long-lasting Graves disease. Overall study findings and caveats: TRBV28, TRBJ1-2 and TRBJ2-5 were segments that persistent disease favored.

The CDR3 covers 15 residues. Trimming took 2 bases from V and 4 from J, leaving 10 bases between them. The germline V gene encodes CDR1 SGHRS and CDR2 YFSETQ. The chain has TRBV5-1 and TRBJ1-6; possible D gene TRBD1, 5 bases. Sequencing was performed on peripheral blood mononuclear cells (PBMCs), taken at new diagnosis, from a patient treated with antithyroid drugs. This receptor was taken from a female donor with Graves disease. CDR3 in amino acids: CASSLDSFYNSPLHF. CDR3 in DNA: TGCGCCAGCAGCTTAGACAGTTTTTATAATTCACCCCTCCACTTT.